This T cell receptor beta chain was recorded in a study of cytomegalovirus exposure and HLA in healthy donors. Vbeta (60) and Jbeta (13) primers were used in the PCR. TCRdb keeps only in-frame clones here, not all; method: immunoSEQ multiplex PCR. Of about 130,000 clones in the sample, 65% to 80% are singletons; the top ten hold under 1.2%. Comment on this clone: Antigen unknown.

The study's findings and limits: In the analysis, some V segments, TRBV6-2 and TRBV6-3 included, were excluded as indistinguishable. One variant, a missense change in DCLRE1C, was linked in a later analysis to TCR beta V- and J-gene trimming.

CDR3 length: 14 residues. Trimming cost V 11 bases and J 0 bases; bases outside gene matches: 10. This donor lacks a recorded CMV serostatus. The chain is built from TRBV23-1 and TRBJ2-7; 7 positions agree with TRBD1. TRBV23-1 is labeled an ORF, and its function is uncertain. The receptor was isolated from a human donor in good health. The source material was PBMCs. The CDR3 is CARARDSVSYEQYF. In DNA form, the CDR3 reads TGCGCCCGTGCCCGGGACAGCGTCTCCTACGAGCAGTACTTC.